This entry is about one TCR beta chain. The antigen this receptor binds is unknown. Qualities for individual bases were not recorded, and no much larger clone is one base off. The sample is drawn from a study of post-analysis software for immune sequencing data (dated by TCRdb to the mid-2010s). A note on the overall study: Disease courses on record covered relapsing-remitting, secondary progressive and progressive-relapsing multiple sclerosis, though some patients had no subtype annotation. The patient repertoires were compared against approximately eleven previously published healthy control repertoires obtained from donors aged about 6 to 28 years. A subset of samples was prepared in parallel using single-end sample barcoding, then pooled and co-amplified after Illumina adapter ligation. The paper as a whole reports these results and caveats: Significantly higher frequencies in patients than in controls were found for roughly 5 TRBV segments, including TRBV5-6, TRBV5-1 and TRBV20-1. Direct clustering with F measure showed strong co-clustering of samples prepared in the same batch, prompting a batch-effect correction. Multiple sclerosis patients had significantly lower normalized Chao1 diversity than controls, a result that suggests substantial peripheral T-cell clonal expansion. The multiple sclerosis patient group was slightly younger than the control group.

The library was produced with PCR. TCRdb shows the sequencer as Illumina HiSeq 2500. To reduce PCR and sequencing biases, unique molecular identifiers were built into the TCR beta cDNA libraries. Per 1 to 10 million input T cells, around 500,000 cDNA molecules were obtained, such that each molecule approximated one T cell. The same protocol used for the earlier healthy control dataset was applied to prepare and sequence the patient libraries. Within a given batch, samples were prepared together, multiplexed and sequenced on the same HiSeq lane. The study's own analysis went as follows. Raw barcoded reads were processed with MIGEC, discarding single-read molecular identifier groups before consensus assembly and CDR3 extraction. Clonotype tables were post-analysed with VDJtools, and diversity was normalized by down-sampling all datasets to the smallest sample size. In repertoire overlap clustering, CDR3 amino acid sequences, but not nucleotide sequences, were matched to correct batch-related cross-sample contamination. The public reads were reprocessed in TCRdb via fastp at Q25 and MiXCR, keeping in-frame beta chains. Rows with a matching CDR3 protein are joined into one entry that keeps the most common DNA and genes. The V and J calls were determined by TCRdb, not by the authors. The sample table records about 380,000 distinct CDR3 sequences; less than 35% of these occur just once. Of the sample, roughly 13% falls within the top ten clones.

To demonstrate the VDJtools post-analysis software, the study profiled TCR beta repertoires from the peripheral blood of about a dozen young patients with multiple sclerosis. Multiple sclerosis patients were children and adolescents aged about 6 to 15 years. Trimming takes 3 bases from V and 2 bases from J, and the germline ends sit 16 bases apart. According to the germline V gene, CDR1 reads SGDLS and CDR2 reads YYNGEE. The CDR3 sequence holds 16 residues, the cysteine and phenylalanine included. Only CDR3 DNA is held: 48 bases, read in frame from base 1. This sequence was found in a girl under 18 with multiple sclerosis. Rearrangement joined TRBV9 to TRBJ2-3, with a weak D call of TRBD1 (5 bases match). Sample: blood. The CDR3 corresponds to CASSGSGPGFTDTQYF. The nucleotide sequence is given as TGTGCCAGCAGCGGCTCAGGGCCCGGCTTCACAGATACGCAGTATTTT.